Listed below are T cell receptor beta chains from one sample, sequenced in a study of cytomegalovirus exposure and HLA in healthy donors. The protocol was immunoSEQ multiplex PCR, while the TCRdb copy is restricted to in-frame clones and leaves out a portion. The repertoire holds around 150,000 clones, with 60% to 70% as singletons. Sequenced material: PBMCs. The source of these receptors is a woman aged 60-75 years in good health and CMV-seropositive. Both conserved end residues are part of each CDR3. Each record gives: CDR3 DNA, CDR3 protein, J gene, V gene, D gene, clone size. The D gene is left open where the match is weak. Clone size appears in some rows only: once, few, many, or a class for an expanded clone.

TGCAGCGTTAGGGGGCCCGGGGAGCTGTTTTTT,CSVRGPGELFF,TRBJ2-2,TRBV29-1,TRBD1,NA
TGTGCCGCCTCCGGGACAGAGCAAGAGACCCAGTACTTC,CAASGTEQETQYF,TRBJ2-5,TRBV19,TRBD1,NA
TGTGCCAGCAGCCCCAGGGCGCGGGGACACGAGCAGTACTTC,CASSPRARGHEQYF,TRBJ2-7,TRBV5-6,NA,NA
TGCGCCAGCAGTGGAAGGGGGAAGTACTCTGGGGCCAACGTCCTGACTTTC,CASSGRGKYSGANVLTF,TRBJ2-6,TRBV10-2,NA,NA
TGCGCCAGCAGCTTGGAAGGGACTAGCACAGATACGCAGTATTTT,CASSLEGTSTDTQYF,TRBJ2-3,TRBV5-1,NA,NA
TGTGCCAGCAGCTTGAGACAGGTTCATTACGAGCAGTACTTC,CASSLRQVHYEQYF,TRBJ2-7,TRBV5-6,NA,once
TGTGCCAGCAGTGGCGAGGGTAGCGGAACCTACAATGAGCAGTTCTTC,CASSGEGSGTYNEQFF,TRBJ2-1,TRBV2,NA,NA
TGCAGCGTTGGCGGGAGTGGGTACGAGCAGTACTTC,CSVGGSGYEQYF,TRBJ2-7,TRBV29-1,TRBD2,NA
TGTGCCAGCAGTTTACTAGCGGGAGTGTTAGATACGCAGTATTTT,CASSLLAGVLDTQYF,TRBJ2-3,TRBV28,TRBD2,NA
TGTGCCAGCAGTTTAAGGAGGGCGAGCTCCTACAATGAGCAGTTCTTC,CASSLRRASSYNEQFF,TRBJ2-1,TRBV27,NA,few
TGCGCCAGCAGCCTATTCAGCGGGAGCTCCTACAATGAGCAGTTCTTC,CASSLFSGSSYNEQFF,TRBJ2-1,TRBV5-1,TRBD2,NA
TGTGCCACCAGGGGAGGGGGGGATGCAGATACGCAGTATTTT,CATRGGGDADTQYF,TRBJ2-3,TRBV15,NA,NA
TGTGCCAGCAGCACCTCTAGCGGGGTGGGGTACGAGCAGTACTTC,CASSTSSGVGYEQYF,TRBJ2-7,TRBV7-2,TRBD2,few
TGCGCCAGCAGTGAGTCGGGGGGCCAAGAGACCCAGTACTTC,CASSESGGQETQYF,TRBJ2-5,TRBV10-1,NA,NA
TGTGCCAGTAGTAGGGGGGGACGGAACACTGAAGCTTTCTTT,CASSRGGRNTEAFF,TRBJ1-1,TRBV19,NA,NA
TGTGCCAGCAGCTTAGGAGGGACTAGCGGACGCACAGATACGCAGTATTTT,CASSLGGTSGRTDTQYF,TRBJ2-3,TRBV11-1,TRBD2,once
TGTGCCAGCAGCTCCCTAGTAGTTTCGGCTGACCAGTACTTC,CASSSLVVSADQYF,TRBJ2-4,TRBV7-2,NA,NA
TGTGCCAGCAGCCCCGGCCTAGCGACCGAGCAGTACTTC,CASSPGLATEQYF,TRBJ2-7,TRBV7-2,NA,NA
TGTGCCAGCAGCCGGGGGACTAGCGGGAGTTCTGGCACAGATACGCAGTATTTT,CASSRGTSGSSGTDTQYF,TRBJ2-3,TRBV11-3,TRBD2,few
TGTGCCAGTAGTACTAGATATCTAAACACTGAAGCTTTCTTT,CASSTRYLNTEAFF,TRBJ1-1,TRBV19,NA,NA
TGCGCCAGCAGCGAACAGGTTAGGAATACTGAAGCTTTCTTT,CASSEQVRNTEAFF,TRBJ1-1,TRBV5-1,NA,NA
TGTGCCAGCAGCGTCGGACTAGGGCAAGAGACCCAGTACTTC,CASSVGLGQETQYF,TRBJ2-5,TRBV5-6,TRBD2,few
TGCGCCAGCAGCCAAGAACGTGACATCGGGGAAACCTACAATGAGCAGTTCTTC,CASSQERDIGETYNEQFF,TRBJ2-1,TRBV4-3,NA,NA
TGTGCCAGCAGACACTACGAGCAGTACTTC,CASRHYEQYF,TRBJ2-7,TRBV6-1,NA,NA
TGCGCCAGCAGCCCCTCCGGGACAGGGTCCCCTGAAGCTTTCTTT,CASSPSGTGSPEAFF,TRBJ1-1,TRBV5-1,TRBD1,NA
TGTGCCAGCAGTCCACTCCCGGGGAGGGCCAGTGAGGATGAGCAGTTCTTC,CASSPLPGRASEDEQFF,TRBJ2-1,TRBV7-2,TRBD2,few
TGTGCCATCAGTGATTTCGGGACAGGGGGTCACACCGGGGAGCTGTTTTTT,CAISDFGTGGHTGELFF,TRBJ2-2,TRBV10-3,TRBD1,NA
TGTGCCACCAGCAGAGCTGGCAGAAATAACAATGAGCAGTTCTTC,CATSRAGRNNNEQFF,TRBJ2-1,TRBV15,NA,NA
TGTGCCACCTCGACCACAGGGGGCTTTATGAACACTGAAGCTTTCTTT,CATSTTGGFMNTEAFF,TRBJ1-1,TRBV25-1,TRBD1,once
TGTGCCAGCAGACGGACACCCTCCTTTAGCTCTGGAAACACCATATATTTT,CASRRTPSFSSGNTIYF,TRBJ1-3,TRBV2,NA,NA
TGCGCCAGCAGCGTTATTAGCGGGAGTACGCAGTATTTT,CASSVISGSTQYF,TRBJ2-3,TRBV5-1,TRBD2,NA
TGTGCCAGCAGTCCCCGACTCAGCCCCTACGAGCAGTACTTC,CASSPRLSPYEQYF,TRBJ2-7,TRBV6-5,NA,NA
TGTGCCAGCAGTTTAAGGGCAGGGATCCTATCTTACTACGAGCAGTACTTC,CASSLRAGILSYYEQYF,TRBJ2-7,TRBV27,NA,NA
TGCGCCAGCAGCTTGGCCGGGACAGGGTTGCAAGAGACCCAGTACTTC,CASSLAGTGLQETQYF,TRBJ2-5,TRBV5-1,TRBD1,few
TGTGCCAGCAGCCAAGCAACGGGACAGTCCTCCTACGAGCAGTACTTC,CASSQATGQSSYEQYF,TRBJ2-7,TRBV14,TRBD1,NA
TGTGCCTGGAGACCGGGAGTGGATACGCAGTATTTT,CAWRPGVDTQYF,TRBJ2-3,TRBV30,NA,NA
TGTGCCAGCTCACCAACAATACAGGGGACGAATGAAAAACTGTTTTTT,CASSPTIQGTNEKLFF,TRBJ1-4,TRBV18,TRBD1,NA
TGTGCCAGCAGCGTAGAACTAGCGGGGATCACAGATACGCAGTATTTT,CASSVELAGITDTQYF,TRBJ2-3,TRBV9,TRBD2,NA
TGCGCCAGCAGCCAACTTCTAGCGGGAGGGCCTATCGGCGAGCAGTACTTC,CASSQLLAGGPIGEQYF,TRBJ2-7,TRBV4-1,TRBD2,NA
TGTGCCACCAGCGCCGAGGGGGCGGACTACGAGCAGTACTTC,CATSAEGADYEQYF,TRBJ2-7,TRBV15,TRBD1,NA
TGTGCCAGCAGCACCGGACAGGGTCACTATGGCTACACCTTC,CASSTGQGHYGYTF,TRBJ1-2,TRBV7-8,TRBD1,NA
TGTGCCAGTCTGGGTGGAGACAGGGTGAACACCGGGGAGCTGTTTTTT,CASLGGDRVNTGELFF,TRBJ2-2,TRBV28,TRBD1,few
TGTGCCAGCAGCTTAACAGGGCTTGGCGGGCAGTACTTC,CASSLTGLGGQYF,TRBJ2-7,TRBV13,NA,NA
TGTGCCAGCAGCTCTAGGGGCAGGACAACTGAAGCTTTCTTT,CASSSRGRTTEAFF,TRBJ1-1,TRBV7-6,NA,NA
TGCGCCAGCAGCTTTCCGGCCGGGAGGGAAGAGACCCAGTACTTC,CASSFPAGREETQYF,TRBJ2-5,TRBV5-1,TRBD2,NA
TGCGCCAGCAGCTTGCCCGAGACAGGGATCTACGAGCAGTACTTC,CASSLPETGIYEQYF,TRBJ2-7,TRBV5-1,TRBD1,NA
TGTGCCTGGAGAAAACAGGGAACCACCGGGGAGCTGTTTTTT,CAWRKQGTTGELFF,TRBJ2-2,TRBV30,NA,NA
TGCGCCAGCAGCCAAGACTCGGCTAGCGCGAACACCGGGGAGCTGTTTTTT,CASSQDSASANTGELFF,TRBJ2-2,TRBV4-3,NA,NA
TGTGCCAGCAGCTCCGGGACATACAATGAGCAGTTCTTC,CASSSGTYNEQFF,TRBJ2-1,TRBV7-8,NA,NA
TGTGCCACCAGCAGAGGCGACAGACCCAACACTGAAGCTTTCTTT,CATSRGDRPNTEAFF,TRBJ1-1,TRBV15,NA,few
TGCAGCGTCCCCTCTTGGTCGGGAGGGGTTGACTATGGCTACACCTTC,CSVPSWSGGVDYGYTF,TRBJ1-2,TRBV29-1,NA,NA
TGTGCCAGCAGCTTAGAGATCGGGAGCTCCTACAATGAGCAGTTCTTC,CASSLEIGSSYNEQFF,TRBJ2-1,TRBV7-6,NA,few
TGTGCCAGCAGCCGCTTGGCTAGCCGAAACAATGAGCAGTTCTTC,CASSRLASRNNEQFF,TRBJ2-1,TRBV28,NA,NA